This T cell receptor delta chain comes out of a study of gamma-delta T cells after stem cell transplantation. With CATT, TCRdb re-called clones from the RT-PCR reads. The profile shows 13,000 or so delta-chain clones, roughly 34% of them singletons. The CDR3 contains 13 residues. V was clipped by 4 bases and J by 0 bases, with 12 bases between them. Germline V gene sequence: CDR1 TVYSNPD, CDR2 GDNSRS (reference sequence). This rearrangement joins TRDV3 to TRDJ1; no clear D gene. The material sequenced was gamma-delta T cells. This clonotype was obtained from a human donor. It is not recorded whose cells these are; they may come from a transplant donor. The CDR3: CACKTWHTDKLIF. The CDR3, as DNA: TGTGCCTGTAAGACTTGGCACACCGATAAACTCATCTTT.